Included here is one T cell receptor (beta chain) sequence, with context. This sample is drawn from a study of PD-L1 blockade in urothelial cancer. Study-wide context: Patients previously received 0 to 3 chemotherapy regimens.

Libraries were prepared by immunoSEQ multiplex PCR; TCRdb keeps only in-frame clonotypes and omits some of them. The table lists about 80,000 clones, roughly 90% of them singletons. Germline V gene lookup returns CDR1 SGHDN and CDR2 FVKESK. The CDR3 is 15 residues long. Trimming took 4 bases from V and 3 from J; bases not matched to a gene: 2. The receptor was isolated from a woman aged 70-85 years with urothelial cancer. The rearrangement joins TRBV14 to TRBJ2-5; 13 bases line up with TRBD2. The sequencing used PBMCs, collected around atezolizumab (anti-PD-L1) treatment. CDR3 region: CASSPGTSGEETQYF. For the CDR3, the DNA is TGTGCCAGCAGCCCTGGGACTAGCGGGGAAGAGACCCAGTACTTC.